The T cell receptor (beta chain) described here comes from a study of CD8 T cells in ankylosing spondylitis. Overall study results and limits: There was reportedly significant enrichment of clones that were disease-linked in matched ankylosing spondylitis synovial fluid.

This clonotype was counted at least ten times. The antigen is not known. Generation of TCR beta libraries employed quantitative 5'-RACE incorporating molecular barcodes. TCRdb re-derived calls from the 5' RACE reads in MiXCR, one entry per CDR3 protein. The sample has more than 200,000 distinct CDR3 sequences, 20% to 30% seen once. Germline V gene sequence: CDR1 SGDLS, CDR2 YYNGEE. The CDR3 runs to 18 residues. V was trimmed by 4 bases and J by 2 bases, leaving 23 bases between them. The genes are TRBV9 and TRBJ2-3; perhaps TRBD1 as D (6 bases). The receptor was derived from a male donor with ankylosing spondylitis or in good health (not recorded which). Sample: blood, either unsorted or a sorted T cell fraction (not recorded which). The CDR3 DNA follows: TGTGCCAGCAGCTCCCCCACGGCGGACAGAAGAAACACAGATACGCAGTATTTT. It specifies CASSSPTADRRNTDTQYF. Supplemented by reference TRBV9 and TRBJ2-3, the full variable domain reads DSGVTQTPKHLITATGQRVTLRCSPRSGDLSVYWYQQSLDQGLQFLIQYYNGEERAKGNILERFSAQQFPDLHSELNLSSLELGDSALYFCASSSPTADRRNTDTQYFGPGTRLTVL.